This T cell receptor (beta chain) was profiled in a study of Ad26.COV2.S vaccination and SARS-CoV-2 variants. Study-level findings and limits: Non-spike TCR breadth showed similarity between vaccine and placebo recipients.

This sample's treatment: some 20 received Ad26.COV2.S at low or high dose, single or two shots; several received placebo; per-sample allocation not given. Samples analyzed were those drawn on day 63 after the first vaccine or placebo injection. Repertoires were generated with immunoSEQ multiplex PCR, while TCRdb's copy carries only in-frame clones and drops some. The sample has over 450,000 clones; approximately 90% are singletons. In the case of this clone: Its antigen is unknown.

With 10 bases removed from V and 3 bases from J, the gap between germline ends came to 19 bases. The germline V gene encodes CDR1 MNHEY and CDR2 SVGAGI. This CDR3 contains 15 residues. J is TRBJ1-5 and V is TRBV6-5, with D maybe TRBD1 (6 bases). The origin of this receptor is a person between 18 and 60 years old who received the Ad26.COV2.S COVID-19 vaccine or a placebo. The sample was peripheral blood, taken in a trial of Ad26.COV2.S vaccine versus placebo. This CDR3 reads CATKLQQGNNQPQHF. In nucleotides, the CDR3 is TGTGCCACCAAACTACAACAGGGTAACAATCAGCCCCAGCATTTT.